The rows below give T cell receptor beta chains drawn from one sample of a study of CD8 T cells in ankylosing spondylitis. One entry per CDR3 protein results from TCRdb running MiXCR on the 5' RACE reads. The profile covers 190,000 or so distinct CDR3 sequences, with around 13% appearing a single time and about 17% taken by the ten largest. Sequencing used blood, either unsorted or a sorted T cell fraction (not recorded which). These receptors were collected from a male donor with ankylosing spondylitis or in good health (not recorded which). The CDR3 runs from the conserved cysteine through the conserved F or W. The D gene is left open where the match is weak. Rows give clone size only sometimes, using once, few, many, or a class for an expanded clone.

clone size	J gene	V gene	D gene	CDR3 DNA	CDR3 protein
.	TRBJ2-7	TRBV4-1	.	TGCGCCAGCAGCCAAGATTGGGGTCTAGTCTACGAGCAGTACTTC	CASSQDWGLVYEQYF
few	TRBJ2-1	TRBV30	TRBD2	TGTGCCTGGAGTAGCGGGGGGAATGAGCAGTTCTTC	CAWSSGGNEQFF
many	TRBJ1-1	TRBV5-1	TRBD1	TGCGCCAGCGGGGACAGCACAAACACTGAAGCTTTCTTT	CASGDSTNTEAFF
few	TRBJ1-1	TRBV5-6	TRBD1	TGTGCCAGCAGCCCGGGGACAGGGCGAGCTTTCTTT	CASSPGTGRAFF
few	TRBJ2-7	TRBV13	.	TGTGCCAGCAGCTTAGGGCGGGCAAGCTACGAGCAGTACTTC	CASSLGRASYEQYF
.	TRBJ2-3	TRBV27	.	TGTGCCAGCAGTCCCCTGGTACCTAAGGCCACAGATACGCAGTATTTT	CASSPLVPKATDTQYF
.	TRBJ2-4	TRBV20-1	TRBD2	TGCAGTGCTCCCGCCGGTACTAGCGGACTAGCCAAAAACATTCAGTACTTC	CSAPAGTSGLAKNIQYF
.	TRBJ2-1	TRBV10-3	TRBD1	TGTGCCATCAGTGTCCCGGGACAGGGTTACAATGAGCAGTTCTTC	CAISVPGQGYNEQFF
few	TRBJ2-7	TRBV4-1	TRBD1	TGCGCCAGCAGCCAAGATCCGACAGGGTCATCCTACGAGCAGTACTTC	CASSQDPTGSSYEQYF
many	TRBJ1-1	TRBV9	.	TGTGCCAGCAGCCTAATGGGTGGGGGCGCAGACACTGAAGCTTTCTTT	CASSLMGGGADTEAFF
.	TRBJ2-7	TRBV30	TRBD2	TGTGCCTGGAGTGTAGGACTGGGGGGGATCTACGAGCAGTACTTC	CAWSVGLGGIYEQYF
many	TRBJ2-7	TRBV12-3/TRBV12-4	TRBD1	TGTGCCAGTACAGGGGGCGAATATTTCGACGAGCAGTACTTC	CASTGGEYFDEQYF
.	TRBJ2-7	TRBV28	.	TGTGCCAGCAGTCCTAGACAACGGCTCTACGAGCAGTACTTC	CASSPRQRLYEQYF
many	TRBJ2-2	TRBV7-2	TRBD1	TGTGCCAGCAGCTTAGCCCGGACAGGGAAGAACACCGGGGAGCTGTTTTTT	CASSLARTGKNTGELFF
.	TRBJ2-7	TRBV20-1	.	TGCAGTGCCATAGGGGACGGGGTTTCCTACGAGCAGTACTTC	CSAIGDGVSYEQYF
few	TRBJ2-1	TRBV11-2	.	TGTGCCAGCAGCCCCGACGCAGGGGCCCTAGGCTACAATGAGCAGTTCTTC	CASSPDAGALGYNEQFF
.	TRBJ2-7	TRBV20-1	TRBD2	TGCAGTGCTAGAGATTTTAGGACTAGCGGGAGGGCCGAGCAGTACTTC	CSARDFRTSGRAEQYF
few	TRBJ2-1	TRBV27	.	TGTGCCAGCAGGTGGGCCCCAGGAGGCTACAATGAGCAGTTCTTC	CASRWAPGGYNEQFF
.	TRBJ1-2	TRBV12-5	.	TGTGCTAGTGGTTTGGTAGGCTCTTACTCGGCTGGCTACACCTTC	CASGLVGSYSAGYTF
few	TRBJ2-7	TRBV11-2	.	TGTGCCAGCATGGAGGGTTACGAGCAGTACTTC	CASMEGYEQYF
.	TRBJ2-1	TRBV20-1	.	TGCAGTGCTAGAGATATGGTTCACTACAATGAGCAGTTCTTC	CSARDMVHYNEQFF
few	TRBJ1-2	TRBV29-1	TRBD1	TGCAGCGTTGAAGATCTTCAAGGACAGGGGGCTACTTATTATGGCTACACCTTC	CSVEDLQGQGATYYGYTF
.	TRBJ2-2	TRBV14	.	TGTGCCAGCAGCCAAGATCGTGCAGGGGCGATAACCGGGGAGCTGTTTTTT	CASSQDRAGAITGELFF
few	TRBJ1-2	TRBV4-2	.	TGTGCCACAGGACAGAACTATGGCTACACCTTC	CATGQNYGYTF
few	TRBJ2-1	TRBV12-5	TRBD2	TGTGCTAGTGGCCCTAACCTTAAGACTAGCGGCCCCTACAATGAGCAGTTCTTC	CASGPNLKTSGPYNEQFF
.	TRBJ1-2	TRBV29-1	.	TGCAGCGTTGAAGATGGTGTAAACTATGGCTACACCTTC	CSVEDGVNYGYTF
.	TRBJ2-7	TRBV4-1	TRBD2	TGCGCCAGCAGCCCCGGACTAGCGGACGAGCAGTACTTC	CASSPGLADEQYF
few	TRBJ2-7	TRBV12-3/TRBV12-4	.	TGTGCCAGCAGTTTGGGCAGGGTCCACGAGCAGTACTTC	CASSLGRVHEQYF
many	TRBJ2-1	TRBV18	.	TGTGCCAGCTCACTCCTTAAGATCTACAATGAGCAGTTCTTC	CASSLLKIYNEQFF
few	TRBJ1-2	TRBV27	.	TGTGCCAGCAGTCTAAGGGGTCACTATGGCTACACCTTC	CASSLRGHYGYTF
.	TRBJ2-1	TRBV5-1	.	TGCGCCAGCAGCACCCCCGAAGGGACCCTGGACAATGAGCAGTTCTTC	CASSTPEGTLDNEQFF
.	TRBJ2-7	TRBV6-4	TRBD1	TGTGCCAGCAGTGACTCGGACAGGGGCGAGCAGTACTTC	CASSDSDRGEQYF
.	TRBJ2-5	TRBV7-2	.	TGTGCCAGCAGCTTAACCGGGGGCCTAGAGACCCAGTACTTC	CASSLTGGLETQYF
few	TRBJ1-1	TRBV3-1	.	TGTGCCAGCAGCTACAGGGAATGGGGATCCACTGAAGCTTTCTTT	CASSYREWGSTEAFF
few	TRBJ2-6	TRBV6-5	.	TGTGCCAGCAGTTATTACCCAGGGCCCCCTTCTGGGGCCAACGTCCTGACTTTC	CASSYYPGPPSGANVLTF
.	TRBJ2-2	TRBV25-1	.	TGTGCCAGCAGTGCGAGACTGCTCGGAAGCCCAGGGGAGCTGTTTTTT	CASSARLLGSPGELFF
few	TRBJ1-1	TRBV30	.	TGTGCCTGGAGTGTTCTGGGTACTGAAGCTTTCTTT	CAWSVLGTEAFF
.	TRBJ1-5	TRBV5-1	.	TGCGCCAGCAGCCTCGACGGTAATAGCAATCAGCCCCAGCATTTT	CASSLDGNSNQPQHF